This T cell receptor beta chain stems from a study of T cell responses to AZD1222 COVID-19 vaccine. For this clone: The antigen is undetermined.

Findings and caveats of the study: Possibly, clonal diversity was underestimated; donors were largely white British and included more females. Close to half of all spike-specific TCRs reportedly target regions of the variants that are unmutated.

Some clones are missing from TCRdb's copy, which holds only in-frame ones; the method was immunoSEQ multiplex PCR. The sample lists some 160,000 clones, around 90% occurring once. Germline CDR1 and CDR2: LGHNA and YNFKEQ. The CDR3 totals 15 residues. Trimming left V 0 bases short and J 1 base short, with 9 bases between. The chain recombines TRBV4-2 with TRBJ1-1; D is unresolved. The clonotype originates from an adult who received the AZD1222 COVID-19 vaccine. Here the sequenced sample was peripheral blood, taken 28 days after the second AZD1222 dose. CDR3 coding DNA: TGTGCCAGCAGCCAAGAGGTGGTCTCGAACACTGAAGCTTTCTTT. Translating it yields CASSQEVVSNTEAFF.